Shown below are 26 T cell receptor beta chains from a single sample sequenced in a study of cytomegalovirus exposure and HLA in healthy donors. Primers: 60 Vbeta forward and 13 Jbeta reverse. This table comes from immunoSEQ multiplex PCR, and its TCRdb copy is limited to in-frame clones, with some not included. The sample includes approximately 190,000 clones, about 84% of them seen just once. Input material: PBMCs. Source of these receptors: a man aged 50 or older in good health and CMV-seronegative.

CDR3 DNA: TGTGCCAGCAGTTATGGCAGGGAAAATGAGCAGTTCTTC. Residues: CASSYGRENEQFF. The chain joins TRBV6-5 to TRBJ2-1, with D maybe TRBD1 (5 bases). There are 13 residues in the CDR3. V lost 3 bases, J lost 7 bases, and 10 bases lay in between. CDR1 is MNHEY and CDR2 is SVGAGI in the germline V gene.

The rearrangement uses TRBV6-5 and TRBJ2-2; D call uncertain. Trimming took off 1 base at V and 7 bases at J, with 4 bases between the two ends. Per the germline V gene, CDR1 is MNHEY and CDR2 is SVGAGI. The CDR3 totals 12 residues. DNA of the CDR3: TGTGCCAGCAGTTACTTATTCGGGGAGCTGTTTTTT. Its protein is CASSYLFGELFF.

This chain connects TRBV9 to TRBJ1-1; D not resolved. The CDR3 spans 13 residues. V was cut by 0 bases and J by 3 bases, with 6 bases left in between. Germline V gene data show CDR1 as SGDLS and CDR2 as YYNGEE. Here the CDR3 DNA reads TGTGCCAGCAGCGTAGGGAGTTACACTGAAGCTTTCTTT. It encodes CASSVGSYTEAFF.

The chain employs TRBV10-3 and TRBJ2-2; TRBD2 aligns across 9 bases. Trimming at V came to 7 bases and at J to 7 bases, leaving 7 bases not matched to a gene. Per the germline V gene, CDR1 is ENHRY and CDR2 is SYGVKD. CDR3 length: 14 amino acids. In nucleotides, the CDR3 is TGTGCCATCACCGCTAATAGCGGGGGCGGGGAGCTGTTTTTT. This translates into CAITANSGGGELFF.

The chain joins TRBV7-9 to TRBJ1-1; no reliable D call. Germline assignment: CDR1 SEHNR and CDR2 FQNEAQ (reference sequence). Trimming took 2 bases from V and 1 from J, leaving 8 bases between them. This CDR3 has 14 amino acids. The DNA of the CDR3 is TGTGCCAGCAGCTTAAAGTCGGGGAACACTGAAGCTTTCTTT. This codes for CASSLKSGNTEAFF.

The gene calls are TRBV5-4 and TRBJ2-7, with D possibly TRBD2 on 5 matching bases. The V and J ends lost 0 bases and 3 bases respectively, with 10 bases between them. The CDR3 has 14 amino acids. Per the germline V gene, CDR1 is SGHNT and CDR2 is YYREEE (reference sequence). CDR3 protein: CASSLGAAVYEQYF. The CDR3, as DNA: TGTGCCAGCAGCTTGGGGGCAGCGGTCTACGAGCAGTACTTC.

This clone occurred once. An end of the junction differs from the germline gene, which may be a read error. V usage is TRBV7-9 and J usage is TRBJ1-2, with D unresolved. The CDR3 extends over 14 amino acids. Per the germline V gene, CDR1 is SEHNR and CDR2 is FQNEAQ (reference sequence). CDR3 in DNA: TGTTCCAGCAGCTTAGTACAGCAGGCTTATGGCTACACCTTC. Amino acids: CSSSLVQQAYGYTF.

V and J are TRBV18 and TRBJ1-6; 10 bases agree with TRBD1. Trimming cost V 4 bases and J 8 bases; bases outside gene matches: 14. The length of the CDR3 is 18 residues. CDR1 KGHSH and CDR2 LQKENI come from the germline V gene. In nucleotides, the CDR3 is TGTGCCAGCTCACTATCCAATCAGGGACAGGGGATACATTCACCCCTCCACTTT. It encodes CASSLSNQGQGIHSPLHF.

The chain uses TRBV5-6 and TRBJ2-7; TRBD1 matches 10 bases. Germline V gives CDR1 SGHDT, CDR2 YYEEEE. The CDR3 has 13 residues. V trimming: 4 bases; J trimming: 4 bases; junction bases outside the gene matches: 2. The CDR3, as DNA: TGTGCCAGCAGCCGACAGGGGGCGTACGAGCAGTACTTC. It yields the protein CASSRQGAYEQYF.

The rearrangement joins TRBV2 to TRBJ2-5; TRBD2 agrees at 8 bases. The germline V gene has CDR1 SNHLY and CDR2 FYNNEI. The J segment lost 4 bases and the V segment lost 5 bases, leaving 15 bases of the junction unmatched. The CDR3 runs 17 residues. This chain's CDR3 is CASSIGRGGTYGETQYF. In DNA, the CDR3 is TGTGCCAGCAGTATCGGGAGGGGAGGGACATATGGAGAGACCCAGTACTTC. Supplemented by reference TRBV2 and TRBJ2-5, the full variable domain reads EPEVTQTPSHQVTQMGQEVILRCVPISNHLYFYWYRQILGQKVEFLVSFYNNEISEKSEIFDDQFSVERPDGSNFTLKIRSTKLEDSAMYFCASSIGRGGTYGETQYFGPGTRLLVL.

This clone turned up a few times. V is TRBV11-2 and J is TRBJ2-7, with 11 bases matching TRBD2. This CDR3 contains 16 residues. The germline gives CDR1 SGHAT, CDR2 FQNNGV. V lost 0 bases, J lost 6 bases, and 7 bases stayed unmatched. The CDR3 DNA is TGTGCCAGCAGCTTAGATACGATAGCGGGGGGGGCCGAGCAGTACTTC. Protein product: CASSLDTIAGGAEQYF.

V and J are TRBV2 and TRBJ2-1, with a possible D match to TRBD1 (10 bases). CDR1 and CDR2 from the germline V gene are SNHLY and FYNNEI. This CDR3 comprises 18 residues. V dropped 6 bases and J dropped 5 bases, with 26 bases sitting between them. The CDR3 region is CASRFSGGTGARNNEQFF. DNA of the CDR3: TGTGCCAGCAGATTCAGCGGGGGGACAGGGGCCCGAAACAATGAGCAGTTCTTC. Supplemented by reference TRBV2 and TRBJ2-1, the full variable domain reads EPEVTQTPSHQVTQMGQEVILRCVPISNHLYFYWYRQILGQKVEFLVSFYNNEISEKSEIFDDQFSVERPDGSNFTLKIRSTKLEDSAMYFCASRFSGGTGARNNEQFFGPGTRLTVL.

The chain links TRBV7-2 to TRBJ2-1; TRBD1 matches at 7 bases. The CDR3 covers 17 residues. CDR1 is SGHTA, CDR2 FQGNSA, per germline. The V segment lost 1 base and the J segment 3 bases; nucleotides outside the gene matches: 9. CDR3 sequence (DNA): TGTGCCAGCAGCTTAGACGATATTACAGGGGTCTACAATGAGCAGTTCTTC. Translation: CASSLDDITGVYNEQFF.

The chain is built from TRBV7-2 and TRBJ1-6; possible D gene TRBD1, 5 bases. The germline V and J ends were trimmed by 4 bases and 7 bases, with 14 bases remaining between them. This CDR3 has 15 residues. Germline CDR1 is SGHTA and CDR2 is FQGNSA. This CDR3 is CASSSDGAENSPLHF. CDR3 in DNA: TGTGCCAGCAGCTCGGATGGGGCAGAGAATTCACCCCTCCACTTT.

The gene calls are TRBV2 and TRBJ1-1; D is ambiguous. Per the germline V gene, CDR1 is SNHLY and CDR2 is FYNNEI. The CDR3 totals 13 residues. V was cut by 9 bases and J by 1 base, with 12 bases left in between. CDR3 region: CASLREANTEAFF. The CDR3 DNA is TGTGCCAGTCTCAGAGAGGCGAACACTGAAGCTTTCTTT.

V and J are TRBV18 and TRBJ1-2, with D possibly matching TRBD1 (6 bases). This CDR3 has 16 residues. Trimming took 3 bases from V and 8 from J, leaving 22 bases between them. Germline V gives CDR1 KGHSH, CDR2 LQKENI. Here the CDR3 reads CASSPQPGVGPGGYTF. CDR3 DNA: TGTGCCAGCTCACCCCAGCCAGGGGTTGGACCGGGGGGCTACACCTTC.

V and J are TRBV30 and TRBJ1-6, with D tentatively TRBD1 (6 bases). Germline V gives CDR1 GTSNPN, CDR2 SVGIG (reference sequence). Trimming left V 3 bases short and J 10 bases short, with 10 bases between. The CDR3 runs to 12 residues. The CDR3 spells CAWSRGGSPLHF. The CDR3 bases are TGTGCCTGGAGCAGGGGAGGGTCACCCCTCCACTTT.

The chain uses TRBV9 and TRBJ1-6, with TRBD1 identical over 10 bases. CDR3 length: 18 residues. Germline V lookup: CDR1 SGDLS, CDR2 YYNGEE. Losses at the gene ends were 3 bases for V and 5 bases for J; bases not matched to a gene: 11. The CDR3 spells CASSGAGTGAGNNSPLHF. CDR3 coding DNA: TGTGCCAGCAGCGGAGCCGGGACAGGGGCGGGTAATAATTCACCCCTCCACTTT.

This clone occurred once. The chain joins TRBV11-2 to TRBJ2-7; a weak D match, TRBD1 (6 bases). Germline V lookup: CDR1 SGHAT, CDR2 FQNNGV. Trimming removed 4 bases at V and 3 bases at J, with 16 bases between. The CDR3 contains 15 residues. As DNA, the CDR3 is TGTGCCAGCAGCTCCGTCCGGGACAAATACTACGAGCAGTACTTC. This sequence encodes CASSSVRDKYYEQYF.

The rearrangement uses TRBV6-5 and TRBJ1-5; a weak D match, TRBD1 (6 bases). CDR1 and CDR2 from the germline V gene are MNHEY and SVGAGI. Trimming cost V 4 bases and J 0 bases, with 13 bases left between them. The CDR3 is made up of 16 amino acids. The CDR3 DNA is TGTGCCAGCAGTTCAGGGATCAGGGGTAGCAATCAGCCCCAGCATTTT. Amino acids: CASSSGIRGSNQPQHF.

The V call is TRBV7-9, the J call TRBJ1-1; D may be TRBD1 (5 bases). V lost 5 bases and J lost 1, with 8 bases in between. The germline CDR1 and CDR2 sequences are SEHNR and FQNEAQ (reference sequence). The length of the CDR3 is 13 residues. In nucleotides, the CDR3 is TGTGCCAGCAGCCCCCAGGGGAACACTGAAGCTTTCTTT. It encodes CASSPQGNTEAFF.

J is TRBJ1-4 and V is TRBV10-3; D perhaps matches TRBD1 (6 bases). This CDR3 contains 14 residues. Trimming removed 2 bases from V and 3 bases from J, with 7 bases in between. Germline CDR1 is ENHRY and CDR2 is SYGVKD. The CDR3 sequence is CAISEGQSNEKLFF. The CDR3 nucleotides read TGTGCCATCAGTGAGGGACAGTCTAATGAAAAACTGTTTTTT.

In this sample, this clone turned up a few times. The V call is TRBV7-2, the J call TRBJ2-5, with D possibly TRBD2 on 5 matching bases. CDR3 length: 14 amino acids. Trimming cost V 5 bases and J 2 bases, with 12 bases left between them. From germline, CDR1 is SGHTA and CDR2 FQGNSA. Written as DNA, the CDR3 is TGTGCCAGCAGCCCAAGAGCGGTTCAAGAGACCCAGTACTTC. Its translation: CASSPRAVQETQYF.

The chain couples TRBV7-2 to TRBJ1-5, with D perhaps matching TRBD1 (5 bases). Trimming cost V 5 bases and J 9 bases, with 11 bases left between them. There are 12 residues in the CDR3. Germline values: CDR1 SGHTA, CDR2 FQGNSA. Written as DNA, the CDR3 is TGTGCCAGCAGCAAATCGGGGGGGCCCCAGCATTTT. Translating it yields CASSKSGGPQHF. The variable domain in full, with the rest retrieved from reference TRBV7-2 and TRBJ1-5, is GAGVSQSPSNKVTEKGKDVELRCDPISGHTALYWYRQSLGQGLEFLIYFQGNSAPDKSGLPSDRFSAERTGGSVSTLTIQRTQQEDSAVYLCASSKSGGPQHFGDGTRLSIL.

This sequence joins TRBV19 and TRBJ1-1; D remains unclear. The ends were cut back, 6 bases at V and 5 bases at J, with 16 bases in the middle. In germline, CDR1 is LNHDA, CDR2 SQIVND (reference sequence). This CDR3 is built from 14 residues. CDR3: CASRPTPLQTEAFF. The CDR3 nucleotides are TGTGCCAGTAGACCGACCCCCCTACAGACTGAAGCTTTCTTT. The variable domain in full, with the rest retrieved from reference TRBV19 and TRBJ1-1, is DGGITQSPKYLFRKEGQNVTLSCEQNLNHDAMYWYRQDPGQGLRLIYYSQIVNDFQKGDIAEGYSVSREKKESFPLTVTSAQKNPTAFYLCASRPTPLQTEAFFGQGTRLTVV.

This clone has just one count. J is TRBJ2-3 and V is TRBV10-1, with 11 bases fitting TRBD1. V dropped 4 bases and J dropped 1; count of bases not matched to a gene: 4. Germline assignment: CDR1 WNHNN and CDR2 SYGVQD (reference sequence). The CDR3 is 16 amino acids. The CDR3 DNA reads TGCGCCAGCAGTGCCTGGGACAGGGGGGGCACAGATACGCAGTATTTT. Translation gives CASSAWDRGGTDTQYF.